These T cell receptor beta chains were read from a single sample in a study of CD8+ T cells in alopecia areata. Generated by immunoSEQ multiplex PCR, the TCRdb table keeps only in-frame clones and is missing some. The top ten clones hold about 4.3% of a sample with roughly 150,000 clones, about three fifths of them seen once. Material: CD4+ T cells sorted from blood. Receptors were obtained from a human donor in good health. Each CDR3 is given with its conserved first and last residue.

j_call v_call cdr3_aa
TRBJ2-3 TRBV9 CASSVVGAKGTQYF
TRBJ1-2 TRBV7-6 CASSSQQGANYGYTF
TRBJ2-2 TRBV9 CASSVGPGPNTGELFF
TRBJ2-5 TRBV7-9 CARRQGVEETQYF
TRBJ2-4 TRBV5-7 CASSLAAERAKNIQYF
TRBJ2-1 TRBV29-1 CSVEIGRVNEQFF
TRBJ1-1 TRBV11-2 CASSPGWGGQAFF
TRBJ2-5 TRBV5-1 CASSLTAPQETQYF
TRBJ2-3 TRBV7-2 CASSFTSTGLAGTDTQYF
TRBJ2-1 TRBV9 CASSVAPSGAYNEQFF
TRBJ2-7 TRBV15 CATSLKRQVGYEQYF
TRBJ1-4 TRBV30 CACWKATNEKLFF
TRBJ2-5 TRBV4-1 CASSQEWKWTDEETQYF
TRBJ2-7 TRBV4-2 CASSTAGGDYEQYF
TRBJ2-1 TRBV9 CASSVGGRAYNEQFF
TRBJ2-3 TRBV29-1 CSVLLGFTDTQYF
TRBJ1-5 TRBV6-5 CASSYSIDQPQHF
TRBJ2-3 TRBV2 CASSKGPFTDTQYF
TRBJ1-2 TRBV5-1 CASSFGGSEGYTF
TRBJ2-1 TRBV28 CASSFRDNEQFF
TRBJ2-2 TRBV10-2 CASSRATGELFF
TRBJ2-5 TRBV10-3 CAISGKDQETQYF
TRBJ1-2 TRBV29-1 CSVRGTTGYGYTF
TRBJ2-6 TRBV7-9 CAGGGSGANVLTF
TRBJ2-3 TRBV29-1 CSVEGLAGATQYF
TRBJ2-3 TRBV18 CASSPNWADTQYF
TRBJ1-4 TRBV29-1 CSPPRVGEKLFF
TRBJ2-5 TRBV6-6 CASSYGTGQETQYF
TRBJ1-1 TRBV30 CAWIPGPLESLNTEAFF
TRBJ2-3 TRBV19 CASRDTGTSGSDTQYF
TRBJ2-5 TRBV5-1 CASSLEYRTAQETQYF
TRBJ2-5 TRBV28 CASSSGRETQYF
TRBJ2-1 TRBV9 CASSPTSGSPNEQFF
TRBJ1-1 TRBV30 CAWSGPGAEAFF
TRBJ2-1 TRBV5-1 CASSLADRPEFF
TRBJ2-3 TRBV7-8 CASSLANSQTDTQYF
TRBJ2-2 TRBV6-5 CASSTGTGRGGELFF
TRBJ2-5 TRBV14 CASSQGRLAQETQYF
TRBJ2-7 TRBV29-1 CSVSSGLEFYEQYF
TRBJ2-5 TRBV5-1 CASSFGRDSTQYF
TRBJ2-5 TRBV2 CASSRSGAAQETQYF
TRBJ2-1 TRBV13 CASSLGLVPGNEQFF